The rows below give T cell receptor beta chains drawn from one sample of a study of OX40 agonist ivuxolimab in advanced cancers. Repertoires were generated with immunoSEQ multiplex PCR, while TCRdb's copy carries only in-frame clones and drops some. The sample shows approximately 40,000 clones, about nine tenths of them seen only once. The specimen comprised CD4+ or CD8+ T cells sorted from blood, sampled in a trial of the OX40 agonist ivuxolimab. The receptors shown here come from an adult with an advanced solid tumor such as melanoma, head and neck, liver or kidney cancer. The CDR3 runs from the conserved cysteine through the conserved F or W. The D gene is left open where the match is weak. Some rows mark clone size as missing; the rest say once, few, many or name a class of expanded clone.

clone size,J gene,V gene,D gene,CDR3 DNA,CDR3 protein
NA,TRBJ2-3,TRBV4-2,TRBD1,TGTGCCAGCAGCCAACGGGACAGAAGCACAGATACGCAGTATTTT,CASSQRDRSTDTQYF
NA,TRBJ2-5,TRBV2,NA,TGTGCCAGCAGTGAAATGGCTGCAGGCCAGTACTTC,CASSEMAAGQYF
NA,TRBJ2-1,TRBV19,NA,TGTGCCAGTAGTTTCCGGGACCCACTGGGTGAGCAGTTCTTC,CASSFRDPLGEQFF
NA,TRBJ2-1,TRBV11-2,NA,TGTGCCAGCAGCCTACATCCCGGAGCAAATGAGCAGTTCTTC,CASSLHPGANEQFF
NA,TRBJ2-7,TRBV7-6,NA,TGTGCCAGCAGCTTAGACGGGACTCGGTACGAGCAGTACTTC,CASSLDGTRYEQYF
once,TRBJ2-7,TRBV29-1,NA,TGCAGCGTCGGAGCGGCTAAAACCTACGAGCAGTACTTC,CSVGAAKTYEQYF
NA,TRBJ2-7,TRBV27,NA,TGTGCCAGCAGTCCGACACCCTCCTACGAGCAGTACTTC,CASSPTPSYEQYF
NA,TRBJ2-3,TRBV7-8,NA,TGTGCCAGCAGCCCCTTTAGAGGTCCTAGGGGGGGCACAGATACGCAGTATTTT,CASSPFRGPRGGTDTQYF
NA,TRBJ1-2,TRBV4-1,NA,TGCGCCAGCAGCCAAGAGGTCGGGGGGCTAGACTATGGCTACACCTTC,CASSQEVGGLDYGYTF
NA,TRBJ2-2,TRBV9,NA,TGTGCCAGCAGCGTCGGGACCGGGGAGCTGTTTTTT,CASSVGTGELFF
NA,TRBJ2-2,TRBV28,NA,TGTGCCAGCAGTTTAACCAGCGGTTACGCCGGGGAGCTGTTTTTT,CASSLTSGYAGELFF
NA,TRBJ2-7,TRBV14,NA,TGTGCCAGCAGCCAGGTCGCATCCGAGCAGTACTTC,CASSQVASEQYF
NA,TRBJ1-4,TRBV6-6,NA,TGTGCCAGCAGTTCTGACAGGACAACTAATGAAAAACTGTTTTTT,CASSSDRTTNEKLFF
few,TRBJ1-2,TRBV19,NA,TGTGCCATCTGGCACGGAGGCTACACCTTC,CAIWHGGYTF
NA,TRBJ2-1,TRBV7-7,TRBD2,TGTGCTAGCAGCCCATTTCGGGCTAGCGGGGCCTACAATGAGCAGTTCTTC,CASSPFRASGAYNEQFF
NA,TRBJ2-3,TRBV4-3,TRBD1,TGCGCCAGCAGCCAAGGACAGGGGGTCACAGATACGCAGTATTTT,CASSQGQGVTDTQYF
NA,TRBJ2-6,TRBV27,TRBD1,TGTGCCAGCAGCCCCGGGACAGGATTTTATGGGGCCAACGTCCTGACTTTC,CASSPGTGFYGANVLTF
NA,TRBJ2-7,TRBV6-6,NA,TGTGCCAGCAGCCTGGCTGTCTCCTACGAGCAGTACTTC,CASSLAVSYEQYF
NA,TRBJ2-1,TRBV13,NA,TGTGCCAGCAGCTTAGATGGCGGACTTGAGTTCTTC,CASSLDGGLEFF
NA,TRBJ1-2,TRBV6-5,NA,TGTGCCAGCAGTCCGACAGCCAGCTATGGCTGCACCTTC,CASSPTASYGCTF